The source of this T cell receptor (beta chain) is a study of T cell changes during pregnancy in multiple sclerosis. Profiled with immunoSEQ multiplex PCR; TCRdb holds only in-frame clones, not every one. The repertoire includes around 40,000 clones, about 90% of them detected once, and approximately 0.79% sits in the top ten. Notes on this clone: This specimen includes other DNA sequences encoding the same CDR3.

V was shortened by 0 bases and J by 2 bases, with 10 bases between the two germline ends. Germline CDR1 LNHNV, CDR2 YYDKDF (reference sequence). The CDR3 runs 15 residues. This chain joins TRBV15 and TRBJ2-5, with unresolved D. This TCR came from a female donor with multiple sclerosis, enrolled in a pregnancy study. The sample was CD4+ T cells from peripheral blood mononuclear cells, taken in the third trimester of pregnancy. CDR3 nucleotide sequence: TGTGCCACCAGCAGAGACAGAGGTGGGCAAGAGACCCAGTACTTC. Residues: CATSRDRGGQETQYF. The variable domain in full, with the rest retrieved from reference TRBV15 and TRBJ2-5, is DAMVIQNPRYQVTQFGKPVTLSCSQTLNHNVMYWYQQKSSQAPKLLFHYYDKDFNNEADTPDNFQSRRPNTSFCFLDIRSPGLGDTAMYLCATSRDRGGQETQYFGPGTRLLVL.